This entry is about one TCR beta chain. Its antigen is still unknown. V lost 6 bases, J lost 4 bases, and 5 bases stayed unmatched. Germline assignment: CDR1 SNHLY and CDR2 FYNNEI. This CDR3 has 14 residues. Assay: immunoSEQ multiplex PCR; the TCRdb copy retains only in-frame clones and omits some. The repertoire consists of about 75,000 clones, with under 90% occurring once and the leading ten covering around 2.2%. This entry is derived from a study of T cell clones after liver transplantation. At the level of the study: TCRbeta sequencing after a pre-transplant mixed lymphocyte reaction identified graft-donor-reactive clones, later tracked in post-transplant blood. Tolerance: complete withdrawal held at least one year, liver enzymes staying within twice normal. Overall study results and limits: Low donor cell numbers restricted donor-reactive repertoire measurement in two subjects. Donor-reactive sequences fell more than third party-reactive ones, suggesting partial deletion.

Here the sequenced sample was CD4+ T cells from blood, taken around 50 months after liver transplant. The TCR was taken from a human patient who received a liver transplant. Some T cells may have come from the graft donor. This chain links TRBV2 with TRBJ1-2, with 10 nucleotides matching TRBD1. The CDR3: CASRGQGESYGYTF. CDR3 sequence (DNA): TGTGCCAGCAGAGGACAGGGGGAGAGCTATGGCTACACCTTC.